This T cell receptor beta chain was retrieved from a study of OX40 agonist ivuxolimab in advanced cancers. The overall study: An agonistic human IgG2 monoclonal antibody against OX40 (CD134) was given. Mean age roughly 65 years, range about 20 to 79; 82.7% male.

Trimming removed 5 bases from V and 9 bases from J; junction bases left unmatched: 8. Germline V gene data show CDR1 as GTSNPN and CDR2 as SVGIG (reference sequence). This CDR3 comprises 14 residues. Findings and limits, study-wide: Among patients with partial responses at 0.1-3.0 mg/kg, clonal expansion was among the lowest.

Details on this clone: Its antigen is undetermined.

Profiling relied on immunoSEQ multiplex PCR, and the TCRdb table lists in-frame clones only, not all of them. The table lists tens of thousands of clones, about nine tenths of them singletons. The rearrangement joins TRBV30 to TRBJ2-1; 12 bases line up with TRBD2. This receptor was identified in an adult with an advanced solid tumor such as melanoma, head and neck, liver or kidney cancer. Sequenced here: CD4+ or CD8+ T cells sorted from blood, sampled in a trial of the OX40 agonist ivuxolimab. In DNA, the CDR3 is TGTGCCTGGTACCTAGCGGGAGGGCCTGGTGAGCAGTTCTTC. This encodes CAWYLAGGPGEQFF. Combining the CDR3 with reference TRBV30 and TRBJ2-1 gives the whole variable domain SQTIHQWPATLVQPVGSPLSLECTVEGTSNPNLYWYRQAAGRGLQLLFYSVGIGQISSEVPQNLSASRPQDRQFILSSKKLLLSDSGFYLCAWYLAGGPGEQFFGPGTRLTVL.